One and the same sample provided the 32 T cell receptor beta chains below, sequenced in a study of cytomegalovirus exposure and HLA in healthy donors. The PCR ran on 60 Vbeta and 13 Jbeta primers. Sequencing was performed with immunoSEQ multiplex PCR; in TCRdb, only in-frame clones are kept and a portion is missing. This sample contains over 100,000 clones. The sample consisted of PBMCs. The receptors shown here come from a woman in her 40s in good health and CMV-seropositive.

The chain is built from TRBV28 and TRBJ1-3; D might be TRBD1 (5 bases). The V gene lost 6 bases and the J gene lost 4 bases, with 10 bases spanning the gap. The CDR3 consists of 13 residues. Germline CDR1 reads MDHEN; CDR2 reads SYDVKM. Here the CDR3 DNA reads TGTGCCAGCAGACGGACATCAGGAAACACCATATATTTT. Its translation is CASRRTSGNTIYF.

This sequence joins TRBV27 and TRBJ1-2, with TRBD1 matching over 7 bases. V lost 4 bases, J lost 4 bases, and 3 bases stayed unmatched. Per germline, CDR1 MNHEY and CDR2 SMNVEV (reference sequence). CDR3 length equals 13 residues. The CDR3 loop is CASSSAGGYGYTF. CDR3 bases: TGTGCCAGCAGTTCCGCAGGGGGCTATGGCTACACCTTC.

The V gene is TRBV4-1, the J gene TRBJ2-1; a weak D match, TRBD2 (6 bases). Germline-derived CDR1 and CDR2 are MGHRA and YSYEKL. Deletions cut 3 bases from V and 4 bases from J, with 10 bases between. The CDR3 has 14 amino acids. The CDR3 region is CASSQGGEYNEQFF. DNA for the CDR3: TGCGCCAGCAGCCAGGGCGGGGAGTACAATGAGCAGTTCTTC.

The rearrangement links TRBV5-6 to TRBJ2-3, with 8 positions matching TRBD1. The trim removed 4 bases at V and 0 bases at J, leaving 10 bases unmatched. The V gene's germline CDR1 is SGHDT and CDR2 YYEEEE. The CDR3 consists of 17 residues. The CDR3 loop is CASSPNRGISSTDTQYF. CDR3 sequence (DNA): TGTGCCAGCAGCCCGAACAGGGGGATTTCTAGCACAGATACGCAGTATTTT.

The rearrangement links TRBV29-1 to TRBJ2-5; D possibly corresponds to TRBD2 (5 bases). V dropped 4 bases and J dropped 2 bases, with 8 bases sitting between them. Germline V gene sequence: CDR1 SQVTM, CDR2 ANQGSEA. This CDR3 region has 12 residues. This chain's CDR3 is CSVAGLQETQYF. CDR3 nucleotides: TGCAGCGTTGCGGGGTTGCAAGAGACCCAGTACTTC.

The gene calls are TRBV30 and TRBJ1-1; 7 bases line up with TRBD1. V gave up 3 bases and J gave up 4 bases; unmatched junction bases: 5. The CDR3 runs 13 residues. Germline-derived CDR1 and CDR2 are GTSNPN and SVGIG (reference sequence). The CDR3 here is CAWRPGGSTEAFF. CDR3 coding DNA: TGTGCCTGGAGGCCAGGGGGGAGCACTGAAGCTTTCTTT.

J is TRBJ1-2 and V is TRBV28, with a weak D call TRBD1 (5 bases). The germline CDR1 and CDR2 sequences are MDHEN and SYDVKM. V lost 3 bases to trimming and J lost 8 bases, with 10 bases between them. This CDR3 is 12 amino acids long. CDR3 in amino acids: CASSFRGGGYTF. In nucleotides, the CDR3 is TGTGCCAGCAGTTTTAGGGGTGGCGGCTACACCTTC.

The chain combines TRBV19 with TRBJ2-4; D is uncertain. Trimming removed 7 bases at V and 0 bases at J, with 7 bases between. Germline lookup yields CDR1 LNHDA and CDR2 SQIVND (reference sequence). The CDR3 has 13 amino acids. In nucleotides, the CDR3 is TGTGCCAGTAAAGAGCTAGCCAAAAACATTCAGTACTTC. It is translated as CASKELAKNIQYF.

The V and J genes are TRBV7-3 and TRBJ2-6, with 11 bases identical to TRBD2. Germline loops: CDR1 SGHTA, CDR2 FQGTGA. The trim removed 8 bases at V and 12 bases at J, leaving 9 bases unmatched. The CDR3 consists of 14 residues. In nucleotides, the CDR3 is TGTGCCAGCTTCCTTAGCGGGAGGGGCGGCGTCCTGACTTTC. This encodes CASFLSGRGGVLTF.

The chain recombines TRBV7-2 with TRBJ2-5, with 7 bases matching TRBD2. The CDR3 length is 14 residues. CDR1 SGHTA and CDR2 FQGNSA come from the germline V gene. The junction had 3 bases not matched to a gene; V was cut back by 1 base and J by 4 bases. The CDR3 bases are TGTGCCAGCAGCTTAGGAGGGAGGGGAGAGACCCAGTACTTC. Amino acid sequence: CASSLGGRGETQYF. Combining the CDR3 with reference TRBV7-2 and TRBJ2-5 gives the whole variable domain GAGVSQSPSNKVTEKGKDVELRCDPISGHTALYWYRQSLGQGLEFLIYFQGNSAPDKSGLPSDRFSAERTGGSVSTLTIQRTQQEDSAVYLCASSLGGRGETQYFGPGTRLLVL.

This chain's CDR3 is CASSGRDSTYEQYF. Written as DNA, the CDR3 is TGCGCCAGCAGCGGCCGGGACAGTACCTACGAGCAGTACTTC. The chain recombines TRBV5-1 with TRBJ2-7, with 7 bases that match TRBD1. Trimming took 4 bases from V and 2 from J; bases not matched to a gene: 6. Looked up from germline, CDR1 is SGHRS and CDR2 is YFSETQ. The CDR3 runs 14 residues.

The genes are TRBV7-3 and TRBJ1-1; a weak D match, TRBD1 (5 bases). The CDR3 length is 12 residues. CDR1 is SGHTA and CDR2 is FQGTGA in the germline V gene. Trimming stripped 4 bases from V and 4 bases from J, with 7 bases between. This CDR3 is CASSWGGTEAFF. In DNA, the CDR3 is TGTGCCAGCAGCTGGGGGGGCACTGAAGCTTTCTTT.

DNA of the CDR3: TGTGCCAGCAGTTACCCCCGGCTAGGTTCCGGGGAGCTGTTTTTT. Protein: CASSYPRLGSGELFF. The V gene is TRBV6-6, the J gene TRBJ2-2; unclear D gene. Germline assignment: CDR1 MNHNY and CDR2 SVGAGI (reference sequence). The V end was cut by 2 bases, the J end by 6 bases, with 13 bases between. The CDR3 length is 15 residues.

CDR3: CASSLGGGQETQYF. The DNA of the CDR3 is TGTGCCAGCAGCTTAGGGGGGGGGCAAGAGACCCAGTACTTC. The V gene is TRBV5-4, the J gene TRBJ2-5, with a tentative D call TRBD2 (7 bases). The length of the CDR3 is 14 residues. The ends were cut back, 2 bases at V and 2 bases at J, with 10 bases in the middle. Germline CDR1 is SGHNT and CDR2 is YYREEE (reference sequence). The complete variable domain, with remaining parts taken from reference TRBV5-4 and TRBJ2-5, reads ETGVTQSPTHLIKTRGQQVTLRCSSQSGHNTVSWYQQALGQGPQFIFQYYREEENGRGNFPPRFSGLQFPNYSSELNVNALELDDSALYLCASSLGGGQETQYFGPGTRLLVL.

The chain is built from TRBV9 and TRBJ2-1, with 7 bases lining up with TRBD1. J was trimmed by 3 bases and V by 4 bases; bases with no gene match: 10. The CDR3 loop spans 16 amino acids. Germline CDR1 SGDLS, CDR2 YYNGEE. In DNA form, the CDR3 reads TGTGCCAGCAGCTCCTGGCCGACAGGGAACTACAATGAGCAGTTCTTC. Its translation is CASSSWPTGNYNEQFF.

CDR3 bases: TGTGCCAGCAGCTTAAGTAGCGGGAGTTCCGAGCAGTACTTC. Protein: CASSLSSGSSEQYF. The chain employs TRBV7-2 and TRBJ2-7; 9 bases fit TRBD2. Per the germline V gene, CDR1 is SGHTA and CDR2 is FQGNSA. V lost 2 bases and J lost 6; bases outside the gene matches: 5. The CDR3 is made up of 14 amino acids.

The chain uses TRBV9 and TRBJ2-1; D is uncertain. V was clipped by 4 bases and J by 0 bases, with 17 bases between them. Germline assignment: CDR1 SGDLS and CDR2 YYNGEE. The CDR3 is 17 amino acids. Here the CDR3 DNA reads TGTGCCAGCAGCTATCACTCGTCTACTGACTCCTACAATGAGCAGTTCTTC. Encoded protein: CASSYHSSTDSYNEQFF.

In DNA form, the CDR3 reads TGTGCCAGCAGTTTTAACGGAGCCGGGCAGTTCTTC. Its translation: CASSFNGAGQFF. The chain couples TRBV27 to TRBJ2-1; no reliable D call. The germline V and J ends were trimmed by 3 bases and 12 bases, with 12 bases remaining between them. Germline V gene lookup returns CDR1 MNHEY and CDR2 SMNVEV (reference sequence). The CDR3 is made up of 12 amino acids.

This rearrangement joins TRBV28 to TRBJ1-5; 7 bases are a match to TRBD1. CDR1 and CDR2 (germline): MDHEN, SYDVKM. CDR3 length: 15 amino acids. J lost 6 bases, V lost 5 bases, and 10 bases had no gene match. CDR3 nucleotide sequence: TGTGCCAGCAGTCCCCTGGACAGGCGGGGTCAGCCCCAGCATTTT. It translates to CASSPLDRRGQPQHF.

The chain is built from TRBV19 and TRBJ2-5, with 7 bases identical to TRBD2. The V and J ends lost 7 bases and 4 bases, in that order; junction bases with no gene match: 6. Germline CDR1 LNHDA, CDR2 SQIVND (reference sequence). This CDR3 has 13 amino acids. CDR3 DNA sequence: TGTGCCAGTAACCACGGGGGGAGAGAGACCCAGTACTTC. Its translation: CASNHGGRETQYF.

The V call is TRBV9, the J call TRBJ2-1; D is perhaps TRBD1 (5 bases). Trimming pared 0 bases from V and 9 bases from J, leaving 16 bases between. From germline, CDR1 is SGDLS and CDR2 YYNGEE. This CDR3 contains 15 residues. For the CDR3, the DNA is TGTGCCAGCAGCGTAGGACAGCCCCTTAGGGGTGAGCAGTTCTTC. This sequence encodes CASSVGQPLRGEQFF.

With respect to this clone: One end of the junction is discordant with germline, which a read error may explain. The chain has TRBV7-9 and TRBJ1-1, with TRBD1 matching 7 bases. CDR1 is SEHNR, CDR2 FQNEAQ, per germline (reference sequence). The CDR3 length is 14 residues. CDR3: CASSNYSPRDSLGF. The CDR3 DNA reads as TGTGCCAGCAGCAATTATTCGCCCCGGGACAGCTTAGGGTTT.

The chain has TRBV5-1 and TRBJ2-1, with TRBD1 matching 10 bases. Trimming at V came to 7 bases and at J to 5 bases, leaving 6 bases not matched to a gene. Germline assignment: CDR1 SGHRS and CDR2 YFSETQ. This CDR3 is 14 amino acids long. For the CDR3, the DNA is TGCGCCAGCGGCCGGGACAGGGGAGACAATGAGCAGTTCTTC. This encodes CASGRDRGDNEQFF.

The chain couples TRBV5-4 to TRBJ2-7, with 7 bases identical to TRBD1. The CDR3 contains 13 residues. Germline lookup yields CDR1 SGHNT and CDR2 YYREEE (reference sequence). V shed 8 bases and J 3 bases; nucleotides not matched to a gene: 8. Written as DNA, the CDR3 is TGTGCCAGTTCGGACAGGCAGAACTACGAGCAGTACTTC. Amino acids: CASSDRQNYEQYF.

The chain recombines TRBV5-1 with TRBJ2-3, with 8 bases matching TRBD1. Germline CDR1 is SGHRS and CDR2 is YFSETQ. The CDR3 is 15 residues long. The V segment lost 0 bases and the J segment 4 bases; nucleotides outside the gene matches: 4. CDR3 sequence reads: CASSLAGQGSDTQYF. As DNA, the CDR3 is TGCGCCAGCAGCTTGGCCGGACAGGGCTCAGATACGCAGTATTTT.

The chain links TRBV7-3 to TRBJ2-1, with D unresolved. Trimming cost V 4 bases and J 5 bases, with 6 bases left between them. Germline lookup yields CDR1 SGHTA and CDR2 FQGTGA. The CDR3 loop spans 12 amino acids. CDR3 sequence: CASSSDNNEQFF. The DNA for the CDR3 is TGTGCCAGCAGCTCAGACAACAATGAGCAGTTCTTC.

The gene calls are TRBV14 and TRBJ2-7, with D perhaps matching TRBD1 (6 bases). CDR3 length equals 14 residues. The V end was cut by 6 bases, the J end by 0 bases, with 12 bases between. Germline V gene data show CDR1 as SGHDN and CDR2 as FVKESK. DNA for the CDR3: TGTGCCAGCAGGCTGGGACAAGACTCCTACGAGCAGTACTTC. It codes for CASRLGQDSYEQYF.

V gene TRBV19 combines with J gene TRBJ2-1; D remains ambiguous. V was shortened by 5 bases and J by 4 bases, with 9 bases between the two germline ends. CDR3 length: 13 amino acids. The germline gives CDR1 LNHDA, CDR2 SQIVND (reference sequence). For the CDR3, the DNA is TGTGCCAGTAGTCCTCCGTATTACAATGAGCAGTTCTTC. This translates into CASSPPYYNEQFF. The full variable domain, its missing parts supplied by reference TRBV19 and TRBJ2-1, is DGGITQSPKYLFRKEGQNVTLSCEQNLNHDAMYWYRQDPGQGLRLIYYSQIVNDFQKGDIAEGYSVSREKKESFPLTVTSAQKNPTAFYLCASSPPYYNEQFFGPGTRLTVL.

This sequence joins TRBV5-1 and TRBJ1-5; TRBD1 agrees at 9 bases. CDR3 length equals 14 residues. Germline CDR1 SGHRS, CDR2 YFSETQ. V lost 5 bases and J lost 3; bases outside the gene matches: 3. CDR3 sequence reads: CASRAQGANQPQHF. As DNA, the CDR3 is TGCGCCAGCAGGGCACAGGGGGCCAATCAGCCCCAGCATTTT.

This sequence joins TRBV6-5 and TRBJ2-7, with 7 bases fitting TRBD1. CDR1 is MNHEY and CDR2 is SVGAGI in the germline V gene. Trimming took 9 bases from V and 5 from J; bases not matched to a gene: 16. The CDR3 runs to 15 residues. DNA for the CDR3: TGTGCCAGTCGCCTAAGTAGGGTGACAGGGAACGAGCAGTACTTC. This translates into CASRLSRVTGNEQYF.

This rearrangement joins TRBV7-8 to TRBJ1-1, with D tentatively TRBD1 (6 bases). This CDR3 spans 16 amino acids. With 5 bases removed from V and 0 bases from J, the gap between germline ends came to 16 bases. From germline, CDR1 is SGHVS and CDR2 FQNEAQ. The CDR3 region has the DNA TGTGCCAGCAGCCCTAACAGGGTCCCTATGAACACTGAAGCTTTCTTT. This codes for CASSPNRVPMNTEAFF.

The chain joins TRBV11-2 to TRBJ2-5, with a possible D match to TRBD1 (6 bases). The germline V gene encodes CDR1 SGHAT and CDR2 FQNNGV. The CDR3 is made up of 15 amino acids. V was pared by 1 base and J by 1 base, with 10 bases between. This CDR3 reads CASSLGYRVQETQYF. CDR3 sequence (DNA): TGTGCCAGCAGCTTAGGCTACAGGGTCCAAGAGACCCAGTACTTC.